The present TCR beta chain was sequenced within a study of shared clonotypes between healthy human individuals. Here immunoSEQ multiplex PCR was the method, and the copy in TCRdb shows in-frame clones only, minus some. The sample gives around 200,000 clones, about 93% of which show up once; roughly 0.07% is in the top ten. All the donors were Caucasian adults who lived in Nashville, Tennessee. The V gene's germline CDR1 is LNHDA and CDR2 SQIVND (reference sequence). Unmatched junction bases numbered 5, after V lost 4 bases and J lost 4 bases. The CDR3 length is 15 residues. Specimen: naive CD4+ T cells sorted from blood. Indicated subset: CD45RA+ positively selected. V and J are TRBV19 and TRBJ1-5; TRBD1 aligns across 9 bases. This clonotype originated in a young woman in good health. The CDR3 sequence: CASSKGQGENQPQHF. For the CDR3, the DNA is TGTGCCAGTAGTAAGGGACAGGGAGAAAATCAGCCCCAGCATTTT.